The following is a T cell receptor beta chain sequence with its context. This entry comes from a study of shared clonotypes between healthy human individuals. TCRdb's table, derived via immunoSEQ multiplex PCR, lists solely in-frame clones and lacks some. The sample lists 2 million to 2.5 million clones; over 85% were seen once. Germline V gene data show CDR1 as MDHEN and CDR2 as SYDVKM. V dropped 0 bases and J dropped 0 bases, with 9 bases sitting between them. There are 16 residues in the CDR3. The chain carries TRBV28 and TRBJ1-5; D might be TRBD1 (6 bases). The TCR comes from a man in his late teens or twenties in good health. The material sequenced was naive CD4+ T cells sorted from blood. Subset indicated: CD45RA+ positively selected. The chain's CDR3 is CASSLWEGGSNQPQHF. The CDR3 DNA reads TGTGCCAGCAGTTTATGGGAGGGGGGTAGCAATCAGCCCCAGCATTTT.